These T cell receptor beta chains were read from a single sample in a study of T-cell memory formation after mild COVID-19. One entry per CDR3 protein results from TCRdb running MiXCR on the 5' RACE reads. The sample includes under 300,000 distinct CDR3 sequences, about a sixth of them seen just once. Sequences were obtained from PBMCs or a T cell subset sorted from them (not recorded which). Receptor source: a man aged 18 to 30 who had mild COVID-19 (a few samples of this study predate the infection). Cell type and time point are not known. The CDR3 runs from the conserved cysteine through the conserved F or W. The D gene is left open where the match is weak. Size values are once, few and many counts, or a class for expanded clones, and some rows have none.

>-|TRBV12-3/TRBV12-4|TRBJ2-5|-
TGTGCCAGCAGGCTCCGGGGACACCAAGAGACCCAGTACTTC
CASRLRGHQETQYF
>-|TRBV30|TRBJ2-7|-
TGTGCCTGGAGTTCCAGGGGTGAGCAGTACTTC
CAWSSRGEQYF
>TRBD1|TRBV6-4|TRBJ2-3|-
TGTGCCAGCAGTGACTCGACAGGGCCAGATACGCAGTATTTT
CASSDSTGPDTQYF
>-|TRBV7-2|TRBJ2-1|many
TGTGCCAGCAGCGCCACTAGATCCCCCTACAATGAGCAGTTCTTC
CASSATRSPYNEQFF
>-|TRBV29-1|TRBJ2-7|few
TGCAGCGTTGAAGGAGCCCAGGGGAAGGGCTCCTACGAGCAGTACTTC
CSVEGAQGKGSYEQYF
>-|TRBV6-5|TRBJ1-1|-
TGTGCCAGCACTCAGATAGGAGGGGCTGAAGCTTTCTTT
CASTQIGGAEAFF
>-|TRBV3-1|TRBJ2-7|-
TGTGCCAGCAGCCAACTCTTAGGGGCGGACGAGCAGTACTTC
CASSQLLGADEQYF
>-|TRBV19|TRBJ2-5|-
TGTGCCAGTAAGGGCGAGGTGGCCGAAGAGACCCAGTACTTC
CASKGEVAEETQYF
>-|TRBV5-1|TRBJ2-5|-
TGCGCCAGCAGCCGGACGCCCCAGGAGACCCAGTACTTC
CASSRTPQETQYF
>TRBD1|TRBV18|TRBJ1-1|-
TGTGCCAGCTCCCTTCGCCAGGGGGCAGGCACTGAAGCTTTCTTT
CASSLRQGAGTEAFF
>-|TRBV9|TRBJ1-1|few
TGTGCCAGCAGCCCGTGGACAGACTTGAACACTGAAGCTTTCTTT
CASSPWTDLNTEAFF
>-|TRBV12-3/TRBV12-4|TRBJ2-5|many
TGTGCCAGCAGTTTACGGGATAGACAAGAGACCCAGTACTTC
CASSLRDRQETQYF
>TRBD1|TRBV7-2|TRBJ2-5|few
TGTGCCAGCAGCCAGGGACAGGGCGTCCAAGAGACCCAGTACTTC
CASSQGQGVQETQYF
>TRBD1|TRBV5-1|TRBJ1-2|many
TGCGCCAGCAGCTTGGACAGGGGATATGGCTACACCTTC
CASSLDRGYGYTF
>-|TRBV1|TRBJ1-6|few
TGCACCAGCAGCCAGACAGGTGTACCCCTCCACTTT
CTSSQTGVPLHF
>TRBD1|TRBV5-1|TRBJ2-5|many
TGCGCCAGCAGCTTGGGGATAGACAGGGCTGACCGAGAGACCCAGTACTTC
CASSLGIDRADRETQYF
>-|TRBV4-3|TRBJ2-4|few
TGCGCCAGCAGCTACGATGGGGGGGCCAAAAACATTCAGTACTTC
CASSYDGGAKNIQYF
>TRBD1|TRBV20-1|TRBJ2-3|-
TGCTCTCGCCAGGGGGCCTCTAGCACAGATACGCAGTATTTT
CSRQGASSTDTQYF
>-|TRBV10-3|TRBJ2-7|-
TGTGCCGTCAGGATGTTTGGACACCACGAGCAGTACTTC
CAVRMFGHHEQYF
>TRBD1|TRBV18|TRBJ1-2|-
TGTGCCAGCTCACCACCGGGCAGGGGGCCTTACTATGGCTACACCTTC
CASSPPGRGPYYGYTF
>-|TRBV5-1|TRBJ1-2|-
TGCGCCAGCAGGCCGGTTTTGGCTGGAAACTATGGCTACACCTTC
CASRPVLAGNYGYTF
>-|TRBV6-1|TRBJ2-1|many
TGTGCCAGCAGTGACGAGGCTAGGGGGAACCAGTTCTTC
CASSDEARGNQFF
>-|TRBV6-5|TRBJ2-4|few
TGTGCCAGCAGCCCCGGGACCACGCCGGCCAAAAACATTCAGTACTTC
CASSPGTTPAKNIQYF
>-|TRBV7-2|TRBJ1-6|few
TGTGCCAGCGGCTTCGCGGGGGATTCACCCCTCCACTTT
CASGFAGDSPLHF
>-|TRBV10-1|TRBJ2-7|-
TGCGCCAGCAGTCTCGGACTTTACTACGAGCAGTACTTC
CASSLGLYYEQYF
>-|TRBV5-1|TRBJ1-2|many
TGCGCCAGCAGCTTGCCAGGAGCTAACTATGGCTACACCTTC
CASSLPGANYGYTF
>-|TRBV30|TRBJ1-3|few
TGTGCCTGGAGTCGACCAGGGGAATCTGGAAACACCATATATTTT
CAWSRPGESGNTIYF
>-|TRBV12-3/TRBV12-4|TRBJ1-5|-
TGTGCCAGCAGTTTAGCGTCAAGGCAGCCCCAGCATTTT
CASSLASRQPQHF
>-|TRBV12-3/TRBV12-4|TRBJ1-4|many
TGTGCCAGCAGTCAGACTCACGGATGGGGAGGTGAAAAACTGTTTTTT
CASSQTHGWGGEKLFF